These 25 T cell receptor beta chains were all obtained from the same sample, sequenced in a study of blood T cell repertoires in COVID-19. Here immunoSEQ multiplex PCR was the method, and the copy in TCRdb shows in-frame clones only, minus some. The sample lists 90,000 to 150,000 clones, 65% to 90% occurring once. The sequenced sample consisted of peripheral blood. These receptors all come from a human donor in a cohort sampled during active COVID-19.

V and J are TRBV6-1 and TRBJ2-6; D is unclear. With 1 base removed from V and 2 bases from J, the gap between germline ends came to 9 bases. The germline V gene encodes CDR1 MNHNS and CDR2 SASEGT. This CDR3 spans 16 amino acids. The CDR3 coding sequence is TGTGCCAGCAGTGAAGGAACTTTCCCTGGGGCCAACGTCCTGACTTTC. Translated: CASSEGTFPGANVLTF.

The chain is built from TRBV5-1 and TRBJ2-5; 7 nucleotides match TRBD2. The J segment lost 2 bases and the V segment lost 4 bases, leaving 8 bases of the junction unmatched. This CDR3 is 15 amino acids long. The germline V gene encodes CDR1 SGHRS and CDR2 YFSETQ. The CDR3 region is CASSPGTTIQETQYF. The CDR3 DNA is TGCGCCAGCAGCCCTGGGACTACCATACAAGAGACCCAGTACTTC.

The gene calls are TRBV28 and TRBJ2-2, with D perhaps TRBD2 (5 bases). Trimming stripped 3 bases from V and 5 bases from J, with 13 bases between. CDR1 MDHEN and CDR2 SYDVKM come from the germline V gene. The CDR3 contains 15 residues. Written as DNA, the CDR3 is TGTGCCAGCAGTTTGAAGAGCCCGGGGACCGGGGAGCTGTTTTTT. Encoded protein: CASSLKSPGTGELFF. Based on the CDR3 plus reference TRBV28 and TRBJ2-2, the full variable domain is DVKVTQSSRYLVKRTGEKVFLECVQDMDHENMFWYRQDPGLGLRLIYFSYDVKMKEKGDIPEGYSVSREKKERFSLILESASTNQTSMYLCASSLKSPGTGELFFGEGSRLTVL.

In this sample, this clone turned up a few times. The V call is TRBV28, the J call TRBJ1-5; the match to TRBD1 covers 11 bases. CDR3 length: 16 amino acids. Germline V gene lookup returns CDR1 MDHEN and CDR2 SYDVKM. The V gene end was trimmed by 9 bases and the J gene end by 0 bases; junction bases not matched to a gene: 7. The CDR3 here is CASGTGGPYSNQPQHF. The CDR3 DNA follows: TGTGCCAGTGGGACAGGGGGACCTTATAGCAATCAGCCCCAGCATTTT.

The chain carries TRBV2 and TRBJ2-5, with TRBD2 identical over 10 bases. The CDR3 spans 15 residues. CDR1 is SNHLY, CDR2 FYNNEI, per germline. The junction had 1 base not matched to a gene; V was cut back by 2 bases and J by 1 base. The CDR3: CASSEQRGGQETQYF. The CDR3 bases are TGTGCCAGCAGTGAACAGCGGGGGGGCCAAGAGACCCAGTACTTC.

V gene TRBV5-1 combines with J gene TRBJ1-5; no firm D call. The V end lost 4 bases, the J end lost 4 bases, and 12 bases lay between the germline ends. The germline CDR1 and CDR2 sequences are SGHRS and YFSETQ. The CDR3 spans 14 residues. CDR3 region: CASSPGVLNQPQHF. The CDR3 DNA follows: TGCGCCAGCAGCCCCGGGGTCCTAAATCAGCCCCAGCATTTT.

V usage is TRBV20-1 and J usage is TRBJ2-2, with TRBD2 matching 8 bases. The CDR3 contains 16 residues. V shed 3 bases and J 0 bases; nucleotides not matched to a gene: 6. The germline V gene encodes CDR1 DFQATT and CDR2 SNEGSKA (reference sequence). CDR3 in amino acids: CSASSSGGPNTGELFF. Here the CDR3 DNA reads TGCAGTGCTAGTTCCAGCGGGGGTCCGAACACCGGGGAGCTGTTTTTT.

DNA for the CDR3: TGTGCCACCTCCCCGCGGGGGGCCGGGGGGGGCACTGAAGCTTTCTTT. Protein sequence: CATSPRGAGGGTEAFF. J is TRBJ1-1 and V is TRBV19; weak D call: TRBD1 (6 bases). Looked up from germline, CDR1 is LNHDA and CDR2 is SQIVND (reference sequence). V lost 10 bases and J 4 bases, leaving 25 bases between the germline ends. The CDR3 extends over 16 amino acids.

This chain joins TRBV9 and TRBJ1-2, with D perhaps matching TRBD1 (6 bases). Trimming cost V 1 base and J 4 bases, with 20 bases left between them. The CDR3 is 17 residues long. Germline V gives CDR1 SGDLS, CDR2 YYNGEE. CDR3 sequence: CASSVREQEGTLYGYTF. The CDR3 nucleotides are TGTGCCAGCAGCGTACGAGAACAGGAAGGGACACTCTATGGCTACACCTTC.

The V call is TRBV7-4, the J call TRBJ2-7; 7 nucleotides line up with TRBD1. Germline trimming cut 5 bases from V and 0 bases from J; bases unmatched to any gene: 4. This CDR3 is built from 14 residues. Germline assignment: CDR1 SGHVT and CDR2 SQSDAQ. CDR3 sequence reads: CASSARDSSYEQYF. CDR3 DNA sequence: TGTGCCAGCAGCGCTCGGGACAGCTCCTACGAGCAGTACTTC. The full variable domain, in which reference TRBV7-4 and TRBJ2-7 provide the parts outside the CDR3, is GAGVSQSPRYKVAKRGRDVALRCDSISGHVTLYWYRQTLGQGSEVLTYSQSDAQRDKSGRPSGRFSAERPERSVSTLKIQRTEQGDSAVYLCASSARDSSYEQYFGPGTRLTVT.

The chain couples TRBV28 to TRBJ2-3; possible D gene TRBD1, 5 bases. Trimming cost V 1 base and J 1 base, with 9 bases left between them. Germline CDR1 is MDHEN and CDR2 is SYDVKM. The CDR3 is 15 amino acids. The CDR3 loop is CASSLFRDGTDTQYF. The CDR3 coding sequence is TGTGCCAGCAGTTTATTCAGGGATGGCACAGATACGCAGTATTTT. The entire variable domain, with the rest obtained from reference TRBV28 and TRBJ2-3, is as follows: DVKVTQSSRYLVKRTGEKVFLECVQDMDHENMFWYRQDPGLGLRLIYFSYDVKMKEKGDIPEGYSVSREKKERFSLILESASTNQTSMYLCASSLFRDGTDTQYFGPGTRLTVL.

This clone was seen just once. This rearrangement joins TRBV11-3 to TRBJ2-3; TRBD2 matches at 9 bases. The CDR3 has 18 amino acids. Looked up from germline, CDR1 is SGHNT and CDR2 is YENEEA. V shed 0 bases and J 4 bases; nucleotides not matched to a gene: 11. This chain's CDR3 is CASSLDPTPSGEPDTQYF. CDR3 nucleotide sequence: TGTGCCAGCAGCTTAGATCCGACCCCTAGCGGGGAGCCAGATACGCAGTATTTT.

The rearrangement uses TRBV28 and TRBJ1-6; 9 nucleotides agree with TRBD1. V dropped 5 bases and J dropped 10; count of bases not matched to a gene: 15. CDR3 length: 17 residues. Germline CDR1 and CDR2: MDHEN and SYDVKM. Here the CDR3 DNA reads TGTGCCAGCAGTCCGACAGGGGGACCGGACTTGGAGTCACCCCTCCACTTT. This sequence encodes CASSPTGGPDLESPLHF.

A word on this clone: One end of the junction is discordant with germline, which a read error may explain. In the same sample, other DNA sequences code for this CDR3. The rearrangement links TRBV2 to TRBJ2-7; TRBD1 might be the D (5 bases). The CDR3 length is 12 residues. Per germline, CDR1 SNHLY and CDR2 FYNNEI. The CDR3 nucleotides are TGTGCCAGCAGGGAAGACAGCTACGAGCAGTACTTC. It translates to CASREDSYEQYF.

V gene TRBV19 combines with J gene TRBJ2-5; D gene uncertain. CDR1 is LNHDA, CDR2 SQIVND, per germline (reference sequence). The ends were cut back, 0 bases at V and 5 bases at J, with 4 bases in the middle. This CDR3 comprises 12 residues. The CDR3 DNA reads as TGTGCCAGTAGTATAGATGAGGAGACCCAGTACTTC. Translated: CASSIDEETQYF.

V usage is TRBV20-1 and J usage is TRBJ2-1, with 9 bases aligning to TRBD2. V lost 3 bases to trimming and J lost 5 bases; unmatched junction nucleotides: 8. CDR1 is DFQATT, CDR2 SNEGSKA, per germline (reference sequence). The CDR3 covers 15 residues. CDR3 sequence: CSASGASGVNNEQFF. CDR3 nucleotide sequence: TGCAGTGCTAGTGGGGCTAGCGGGGTGAACAATGAGCAGTTCTTC.

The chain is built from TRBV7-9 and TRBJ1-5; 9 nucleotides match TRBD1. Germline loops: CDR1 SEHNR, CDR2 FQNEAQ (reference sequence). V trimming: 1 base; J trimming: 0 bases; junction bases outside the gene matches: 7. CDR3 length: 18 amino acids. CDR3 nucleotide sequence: TGTGCCAGCAGCTTAGGGACAGGGGCCTCTATTAGCAATCAGCCCCAGCATTTT. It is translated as CASSLGTGASISNQPQHF.

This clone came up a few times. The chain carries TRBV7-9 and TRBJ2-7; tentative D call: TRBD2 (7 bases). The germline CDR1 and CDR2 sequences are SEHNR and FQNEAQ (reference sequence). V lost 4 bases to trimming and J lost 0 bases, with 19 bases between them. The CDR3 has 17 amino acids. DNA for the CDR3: TGTGCCAGCAGCTGGGATCCCCGGGGGGCAGGCTCCTACGAGCAGTACTTC. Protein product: CASSWDPRGAGSYEQYF.

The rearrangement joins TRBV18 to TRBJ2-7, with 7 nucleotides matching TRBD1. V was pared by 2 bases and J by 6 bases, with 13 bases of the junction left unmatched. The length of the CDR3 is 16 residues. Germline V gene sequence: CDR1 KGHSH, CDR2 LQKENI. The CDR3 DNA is TGTGCCAGCTCACCAAGCCGACAGGGACCTTCCAGCGAGCAGTACTTC. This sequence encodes CASSPSRQGPSSEQYF.

The CDR3 region is CATSDSVAGGSNEQFF. The CDR3 DNA reads as TGTGCCACCAGTGATTCGGTAGCGGGGGGCAGCAATGAGCAGTTCTTC. This sequence joins TRBV24-1 and TRBJ2-1; 10 nucleotides line up with TRBD2. Trimming at V came to 2 bases and at J to 6 bases, leaving 6 bases not matched to a gene. CDR1 is KGHDR and CDR2 is SFDVKD in the germline V gene. This CDR3 region has 16 residues.

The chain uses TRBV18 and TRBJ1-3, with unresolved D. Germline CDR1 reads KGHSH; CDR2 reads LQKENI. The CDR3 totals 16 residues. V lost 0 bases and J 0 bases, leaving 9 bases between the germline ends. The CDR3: CASSPPGRTSGNTIYF. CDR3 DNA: TGTGCCAGCTCACCACCGGGGAGAACCTCTGGAAACACCATATATTTT.

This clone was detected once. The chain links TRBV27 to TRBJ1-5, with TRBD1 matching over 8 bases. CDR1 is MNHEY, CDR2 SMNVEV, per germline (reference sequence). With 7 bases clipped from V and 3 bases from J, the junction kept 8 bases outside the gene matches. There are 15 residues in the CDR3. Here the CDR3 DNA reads TGTGCCAGCAAAAACGGACAGGGTAACAATCAGCCCCAGCATTTT. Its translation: CASKNGQGNNQPQHF.

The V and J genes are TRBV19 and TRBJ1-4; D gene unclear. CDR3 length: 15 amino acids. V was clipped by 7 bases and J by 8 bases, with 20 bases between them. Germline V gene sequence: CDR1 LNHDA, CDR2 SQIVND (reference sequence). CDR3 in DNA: TGTGCCAGTACTTATGCTCTGGCGCCAGGCGAAAAACTGTTTTTT. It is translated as CASTYALAPGEKLFF.

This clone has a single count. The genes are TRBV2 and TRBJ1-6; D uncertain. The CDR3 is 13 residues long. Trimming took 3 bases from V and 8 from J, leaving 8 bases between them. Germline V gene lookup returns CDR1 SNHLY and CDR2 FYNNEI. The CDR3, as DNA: TGTGCCAGCAGTGACCGACTGGATTCACCCCTCCACTTT. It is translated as CASSDRLDSPLHF.

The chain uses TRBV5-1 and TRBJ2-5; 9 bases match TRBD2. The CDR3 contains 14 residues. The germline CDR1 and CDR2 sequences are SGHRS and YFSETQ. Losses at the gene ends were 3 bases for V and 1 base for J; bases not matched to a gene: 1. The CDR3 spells CASSSTSGQETQYF. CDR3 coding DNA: TGCGCCAGCAGCTCGACTAGCGGCCAAGAGACCCAGTACTTC. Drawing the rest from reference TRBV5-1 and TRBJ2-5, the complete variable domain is KAGVTQTPRYLIKTRGQQVTLSCSPISGHRSVSWYQQTPGQGLQFLFEYFSETQRNKGNFPGRFSGRQFSNSRSEMNVSTLELGDSALYLCASSSTSGQETQYFGPGTRLLVL.